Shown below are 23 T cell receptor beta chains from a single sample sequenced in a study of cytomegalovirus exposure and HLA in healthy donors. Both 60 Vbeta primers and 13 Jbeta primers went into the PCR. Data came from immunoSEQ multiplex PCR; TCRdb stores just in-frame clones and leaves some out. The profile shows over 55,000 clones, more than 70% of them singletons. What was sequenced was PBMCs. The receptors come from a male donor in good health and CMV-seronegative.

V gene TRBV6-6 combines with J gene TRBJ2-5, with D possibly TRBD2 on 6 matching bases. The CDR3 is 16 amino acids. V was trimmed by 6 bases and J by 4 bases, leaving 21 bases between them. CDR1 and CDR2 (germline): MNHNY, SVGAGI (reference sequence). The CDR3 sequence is CASRHPGLQGRETQYF. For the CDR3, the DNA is TGTGCCAGCAGGCACCCGGGACTTCAGGGTAGAGAGACCCAGTACTTC.

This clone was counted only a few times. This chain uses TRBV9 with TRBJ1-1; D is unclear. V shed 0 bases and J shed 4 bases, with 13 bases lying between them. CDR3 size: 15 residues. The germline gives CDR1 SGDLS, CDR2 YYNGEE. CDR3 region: CASSVVGGPGTEAFF. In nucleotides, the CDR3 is TGTGCCAGCAGCGTAGTGGGAGGGCCGGGCACTGAAGCTTTCTTT.

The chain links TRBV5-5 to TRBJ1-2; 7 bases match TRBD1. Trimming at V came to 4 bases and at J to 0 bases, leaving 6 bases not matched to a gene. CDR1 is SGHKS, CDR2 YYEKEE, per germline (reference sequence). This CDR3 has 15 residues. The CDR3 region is CASSGWDSPNYGYTF. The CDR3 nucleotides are TGTGCCAGCAGCGGGTGGGACAGTCCTAACTATGGCTACACCTTC. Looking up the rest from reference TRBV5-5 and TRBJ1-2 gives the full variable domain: DAGVTQSPTHLIKTRGQQVTLRCSPISGHKSVSWYQQVLGQGPQFIFQYYEKEERGRGNFPDRFSARQFPNYSSELNVNALLLGDSALYLCASSGWDSPNYGYTFGSGTRLTVV.

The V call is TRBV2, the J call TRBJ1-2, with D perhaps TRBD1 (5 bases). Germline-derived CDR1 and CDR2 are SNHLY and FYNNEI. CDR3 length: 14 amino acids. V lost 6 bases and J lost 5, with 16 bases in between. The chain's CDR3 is CASREPGGRYGYTF. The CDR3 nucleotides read TGTGCCAGCAGGGAACCCGGGGGAAGATATGGCTACACCTTC.

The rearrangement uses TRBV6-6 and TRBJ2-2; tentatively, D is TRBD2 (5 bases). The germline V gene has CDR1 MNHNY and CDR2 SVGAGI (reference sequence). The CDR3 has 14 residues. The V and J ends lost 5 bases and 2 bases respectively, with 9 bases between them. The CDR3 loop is CASSTGINTGELFF. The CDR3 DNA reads TGTGCCAGCAGTACCGGGATAAACACCGGGGAGCTGTTTTTT.

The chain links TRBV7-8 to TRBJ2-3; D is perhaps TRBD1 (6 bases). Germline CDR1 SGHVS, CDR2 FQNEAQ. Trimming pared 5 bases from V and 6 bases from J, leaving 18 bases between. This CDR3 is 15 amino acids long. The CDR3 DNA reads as TGTGCCAGCAGCCGGGGTCGAGGGGGTACCGATACGCAGTATTTT. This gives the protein CASSRGRGGTDTQYF.

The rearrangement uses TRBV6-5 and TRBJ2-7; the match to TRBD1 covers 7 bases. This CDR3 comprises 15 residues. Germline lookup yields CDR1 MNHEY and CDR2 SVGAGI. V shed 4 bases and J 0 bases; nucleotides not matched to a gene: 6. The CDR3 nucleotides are TGTGCCAGCAGTTTCCTGGACAGGAGCTCCTACGAGCAGTACTTC. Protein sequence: CASSFLDRSSYEQYF.

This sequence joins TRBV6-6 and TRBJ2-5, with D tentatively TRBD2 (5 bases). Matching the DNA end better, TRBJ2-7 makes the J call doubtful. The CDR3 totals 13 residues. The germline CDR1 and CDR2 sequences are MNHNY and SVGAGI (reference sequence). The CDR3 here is CASSAGNSYEQYF. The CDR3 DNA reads TGTGCCAGCAGTGCCGGGAATTCCTACGAGCAGTACTTC.

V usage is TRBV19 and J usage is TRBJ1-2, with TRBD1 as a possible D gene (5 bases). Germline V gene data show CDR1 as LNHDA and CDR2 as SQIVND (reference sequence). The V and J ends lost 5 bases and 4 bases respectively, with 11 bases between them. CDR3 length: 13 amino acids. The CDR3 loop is CASSPGDGYGYTF. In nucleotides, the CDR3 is TGTGCCAGTAGTCCGGGGGACGGCTATGGCTACACCTTC.

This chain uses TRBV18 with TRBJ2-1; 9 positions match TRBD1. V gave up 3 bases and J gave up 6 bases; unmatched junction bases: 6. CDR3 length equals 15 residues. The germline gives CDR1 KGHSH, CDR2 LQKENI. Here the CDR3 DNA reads TGTGCCAGCTCACCGGGGGGACAGGGAAGCAATGAGCAGTTCTTC. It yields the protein CASSPGGQGSNEQFF.

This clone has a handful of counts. The CDR3 DNA is TGTGCCAGCAGTTTCGGGGGATCCTACAATGAGCAGTTCTTC. Translated: CASSFGGSYNEQFF. This sequence joins TRBV6-5 and TRBJ2-1, with D tentatively TRBD2 (6 bases). This CDR3 is built from 14 residues. V gave up 4 bases and J gave up 1 base, with 8 bases separating them. From germline, CDR1 is MNHEY and CDR2 SVGAGI.

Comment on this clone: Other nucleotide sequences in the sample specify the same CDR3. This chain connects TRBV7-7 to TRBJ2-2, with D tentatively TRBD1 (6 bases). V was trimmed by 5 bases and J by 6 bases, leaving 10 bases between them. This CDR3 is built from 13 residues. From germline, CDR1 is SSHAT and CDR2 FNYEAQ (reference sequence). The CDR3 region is CASSQDRSGELFF. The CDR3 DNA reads TGTGCCAGCAGCCAAGACAGGTCCGGGGAGCTGTTTTTT.

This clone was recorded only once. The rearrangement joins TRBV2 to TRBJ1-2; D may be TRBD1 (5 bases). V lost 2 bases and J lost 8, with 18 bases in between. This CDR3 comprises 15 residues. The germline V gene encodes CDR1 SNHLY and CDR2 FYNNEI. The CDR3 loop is CASSEQGGGGLGYTF. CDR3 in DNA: TGTGCCAGCAGTGAACAGGGTGGCGGGGGGTTAGGCTACACCTTC.

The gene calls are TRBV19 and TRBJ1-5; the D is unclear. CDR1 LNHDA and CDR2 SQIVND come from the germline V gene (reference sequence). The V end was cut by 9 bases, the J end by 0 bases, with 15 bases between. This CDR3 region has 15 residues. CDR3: CASKFRASSNQPQHF. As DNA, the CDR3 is TGTGCCAGCAAGTTTCGAGCATCTAGCAATCAGCCCCAGCATTTT.

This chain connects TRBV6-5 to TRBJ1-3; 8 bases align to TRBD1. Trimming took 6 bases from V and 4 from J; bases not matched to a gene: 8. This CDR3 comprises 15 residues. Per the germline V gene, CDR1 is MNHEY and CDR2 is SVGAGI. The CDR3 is CASSMDREGGNTIYF. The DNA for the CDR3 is TGTGCCAGCAGCATGGACAGGGAAGGAGGAAACACCATATATTTT.

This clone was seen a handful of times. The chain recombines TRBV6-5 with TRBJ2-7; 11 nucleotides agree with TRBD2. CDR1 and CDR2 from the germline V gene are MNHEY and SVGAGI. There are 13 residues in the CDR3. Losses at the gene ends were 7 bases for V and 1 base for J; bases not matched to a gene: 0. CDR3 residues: CASTSGGSYEQYF. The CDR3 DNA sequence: TGTGCCAGCACTAGCGGGGGGTCCTACGAGCAGTACTTC.

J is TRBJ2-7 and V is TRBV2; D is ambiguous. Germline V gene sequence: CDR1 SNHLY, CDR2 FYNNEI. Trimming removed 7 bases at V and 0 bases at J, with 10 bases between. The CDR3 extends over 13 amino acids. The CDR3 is CASTDGYSYEQYF. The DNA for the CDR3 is TGTGCCAGCACCGACGGGTACTCCTACGAGCAGTACTTC.

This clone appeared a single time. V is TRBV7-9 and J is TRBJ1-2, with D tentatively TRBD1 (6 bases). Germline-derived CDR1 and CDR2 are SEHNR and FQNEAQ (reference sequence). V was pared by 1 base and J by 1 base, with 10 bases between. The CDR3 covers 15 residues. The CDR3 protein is CASSLVLDSNYGYTF. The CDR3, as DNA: TGTGCCAGCAGCTTAGTTTTGGACAGTAACTATGGCTACACCTTC.

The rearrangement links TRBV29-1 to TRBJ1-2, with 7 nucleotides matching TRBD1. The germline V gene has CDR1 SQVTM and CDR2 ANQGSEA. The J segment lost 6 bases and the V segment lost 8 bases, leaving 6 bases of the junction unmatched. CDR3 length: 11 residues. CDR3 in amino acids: CSLLQGNGYTF. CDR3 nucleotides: TGCAGCCTCTTACAGGGGAATGGCTACACCTTC. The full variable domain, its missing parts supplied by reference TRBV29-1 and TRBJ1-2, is SAVISQKPSRDICQRGTSLTIQCQVDSQVTMMFWYRQQPGQSLTLIATANQGSEATYESGFVIDKFPISRPNLTFSTLTVSNMSPEDSSIYLCSLLQGNGYTFGSGTRLTVV.

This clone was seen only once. The CDR3 region has the DNA TGCAGCGTTCAGGACAGGGGGCCCTACGAGCAGTACTTC. This encodes CSVQDRGPYEQYF. The chain recombines TRBV29-1 with TRBJ2-7, with 11 bases fitting TRBD1. The CDR3 has 13 amino acids. The germline V gene encodes CDR1 SQVTM and CDR2 ANQGSEA. J lost 2 bases, V lost 5 bases, and 2 bases had no gene match.

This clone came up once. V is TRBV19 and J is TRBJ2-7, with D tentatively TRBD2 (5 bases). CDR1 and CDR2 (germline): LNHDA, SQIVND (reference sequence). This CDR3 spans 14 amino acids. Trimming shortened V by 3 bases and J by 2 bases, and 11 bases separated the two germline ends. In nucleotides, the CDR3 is TGTGCCAGTAGTATGAGGGCGTTCACCTACGAGCAGTACTTC. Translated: CASSMRAFTYEQYF.

CDR3 in amino acids: CASSPVGQGYEKLFF. For the CDR3, the DNA is TGTGCCAGCAGCCCCGTGGGACAGGGATATGAAAAACTGTTTTTT. The V gene is TRBV2, the J gene TRBJ1-4; 9 bases are a match to TRBD1. Germline assignment: CDR1 SNHLY and CDR2 FYNNEI. There are 15 residues in the CDR3. V lost 6 bases, J lost 6 bases, and 8 bases stayed unmatched. Full variable domain (outside the CDR3, taken from reference TRBV2 and TRBJ1-4): EPEVTQTPSHQVTQMGQEVILRCVPISNHLYFYWYRQILGQKVEFLVSFYNNEISEKSEIFDDQFSVERPDGSNFTLKIRSTKLEDSAMYFCASSPVGQGYEKLFFGSGTQLSVL.

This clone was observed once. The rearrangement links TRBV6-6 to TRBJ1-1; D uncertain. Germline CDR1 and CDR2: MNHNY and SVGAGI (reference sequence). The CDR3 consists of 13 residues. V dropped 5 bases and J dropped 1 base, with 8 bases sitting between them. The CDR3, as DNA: TGTGCCAGCAGTACGAGGGAGAACACTGAAGCTTTCTTT. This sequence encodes CASSTRENTEAFF.